Sequencing of this TCR beta chain was carried out in a study of Graves' ophthalmopathy and Graves' hyperthyroidism. The sequenced template was RNA, covering the TCR beta CDR3 region. HTBI-primed RT-PCR formed the first round, and a multiplex PCR formed the second. TCRdb re-derived calls from the multiplex PCR reads in MiXCR, one entry per CDR3 protein. This table holds approximately 380,000 distinct CDR3 sequences, 20% to 25% found once. This CDR3 has 14 residues. The V gene end was trimmed by 0 bases and the J gene end by 5 bases; junction bases not matched to a gene: 4. Germline-derived CDR1 and CDR2 are SGHTS and YDEGEE.

V and J are TRBV5-8 and TRBJ2-5, with TRBD1 matching 7 bases. This receptor was identified in a woman in her late teens or twenties with stable Graves' hyperthyroidism. Sequencing was done on a sample of peripheral blood. The CDR3 spells CASSLEGARETQYF. The CDR3 bases are TGTGCCAGCAGCTTGGAGGGGGCGCGGGAGACCCAGTACTTC.